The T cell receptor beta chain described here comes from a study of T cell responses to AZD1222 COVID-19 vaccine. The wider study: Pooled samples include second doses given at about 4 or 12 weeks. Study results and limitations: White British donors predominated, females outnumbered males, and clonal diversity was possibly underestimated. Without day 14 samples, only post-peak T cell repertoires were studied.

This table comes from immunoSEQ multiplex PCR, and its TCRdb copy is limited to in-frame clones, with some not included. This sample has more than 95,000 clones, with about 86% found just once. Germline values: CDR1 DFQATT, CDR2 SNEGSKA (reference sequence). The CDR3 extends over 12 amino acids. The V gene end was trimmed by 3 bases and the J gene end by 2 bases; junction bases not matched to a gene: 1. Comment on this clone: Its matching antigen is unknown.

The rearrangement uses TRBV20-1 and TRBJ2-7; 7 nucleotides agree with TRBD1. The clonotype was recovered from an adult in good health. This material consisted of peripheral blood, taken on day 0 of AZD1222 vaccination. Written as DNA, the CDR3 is TGCAGTGCTAGTGGGACAGCCTACGAGCAGTACTTC. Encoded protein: CSASGTAYEQYF.